This section outlines one T cell receptor beta chain sequence together with its context. The antigen remains undetermined. The identical CDR3 is also encoded by other nucleotide sequences in the sample. The PCR used 60 Vbeta and 13 Jbeta primers. This table comes from immunoSEQ multiplex PCR, and its TCRdb copy is limited to in-frame clones, with some not included. This table holds about 110,000 clones, under 85% found once. This sample was included in a study of cytomegalovirus exposure and HLA in healthy donors. Study outcomes and limitations: Reportedly, TCR beta sequences accurately predicted HLA-A and HLA-B alleles in most subjects. Sequence variants that were highly shared formed a cluster that was likely a sequencing artifact. CMV antigen specificity was confirmed in vitro for three CMV-associated chains. An apparent linkage of common viral pathogens to several of the most significant clusters emerged in a later analysis.

The CDR3 has 12 amino acids. Germline lookup yields CDR1 SGHRS and CDR2 YFSETQ. V was clipped by 5 bases and J by 5 bases; unmatched bases: 4. The source of this sequence is a man aged 30 to 45 in good health and CMV-seropositive. Sequencing was carried out using PBMCs. This chain joins TRBV5-1 and TRBJ2-7; 7 positions match TRBD1. CDR3 sequence (DNA): TGCGCCAGCAGACTGACAGGGAACGAGCAGTACTTC. Its translation: CASRLTGNEQYF. Variable domain in full (rest from reference TRBV5-1 and TRBJ2-7): KAGVTQTPRYLIKTRGQQVTLSCSPISGHRSVSWYQQTPGQGLQFLFEYFSETQRNKGNFPGRFSGRQFSNSRSEMNVSTLELGDSALYLCASRLTGNEQYFGPGTRLTVT.